This is a list of T cell receptor beta chains from one sample in a study of T cell responses to AZD1222 COVID-19 vaccine. Profiling relied on immunoSEQ multiplex PCR, and the TCRdb table lists in-frame clones only, not all of them. The data contain some 25,000 clones, roughly 85% of them singletons. The starting material was peripheral blood, obtained 28 days after the second AZD1222 dose. These receptors originate from an adult who received the AZD1222 COVID-19 vaccine. The CDR3 runs from the conserved cysteine through the conserved F or W. The order of the fields is CDR3 length, J gene, clone size, D gene, V gene, CDR3 DNA, CDR3 protein. A D gene is named only where the DNA matches it firmly. Not all rows give a size; the values are once, few, many and, for expanded clones, a class.

>17|TRBJ1-2|.|TRBD1|TRBV28
TGTGCCAGCAGTGGCCGGGACAGGGGAGGAGGTGCCTATGGCTACACCTTC
CASSGRDRGGGAYGYTF
>15|TRBJ2-3|.|TRBD1|TRBV6-5
TGTGCCAGCAGTTACGCGACAGGGGGCGAAGATACGCAGTATTTT
CASSYATGGEDTQYF
>15|TRBJ2-5|.|.|TRBV19
TGTGCCAGTAGTCCAAATAGTCTCCCCCAAGAGACCCAGTACTTC
CASSPNSLPQETQYF
>15|TRBJ1-2|.|.|TRBV7-8
TGTGCCAGCAGCTTAGCGGAGACAGGCAACTATGGCTACACCTTC
CASSLAETGNYGYTF
>14|TRBJ1-1|.|.|TRBV6-1
TGTGCCAGCAGTGATGGACAGACTAACACTGAAGCTTTCTTT
CASSDGQTNTEAFF
>15|TRBJ1-5|.|.|TRBV3-1/TRBV3-2
TGTGCCAGCAGCCAAGATCTACAGTCTAATCAGCCCCAGCATTTT
CASSQDLQSNQPQHF
>14|TRBJ2-7|.|.|TRBV6-2/TRBV6-3
TGTGCCAGCAGTTCCGGGCCGGCATCCTACGAGCAGTACTTC
CASSSGPASYEQYF
>19|TRBJ1-6|.|.|TRBV12-2
TGTGCAAGTCGCTTATGGGGGGGGATCCATTCACCGGGTAATTCACCCCTCCACTTT
CASRLWGGIHSPGNSPLHF
>14|TRBJ2-2|.|TRBD1|TRBV10-2
TGCGCCAGCAGGAACGAGGGGGCCGGGGGGGAGCTGTTTTTT
CASRNEGAGGELFF
>15|TRBJ2-2|.|TRBD1|TRBV7-2
TGTGCCAGCATCGCACAGGGGGTTAACACCGGGGAGCTGTTTTTT
CASIAQGVNTGELFF
>13|TRBJ1-1|.|.|TRBV7-2
TGTGCCAGCAGCCCCATTCGGCACACTGAAGCTTTCTTT
CASSPIRHTEAFF
>17|TRBJ2-7|.|.|TRBV21-1
TGTGCCAGCAGCAAATGGGAGGGAAGGGAGAGAGTCTACGAGCAGTACTTC
CASSKWEGRERVYEQYF
>15|TRBJ2-7|.|TRBD1|TRBV19
TGTGCCAGTAGTAAGGGGACAGGGTATGACTACGAGCAGTACTTC
CASSKGTGYDYEQYF
>15|TRBJ2-7|.|TRBD2|TRBV7-9
TGTGCCAGCAGCCCCGAGGGGCGGGGGGGATACGAGCAGTACTTC
CASSPEGRGGYEQYF
>13|TRBJ2-2|.|.|TRBV12-3/TRBV12-4
TGTGCCAGCACGGACTCTAACACCGGGGAGCTGTTTTTT
CASTDSNTGELFF
>15|TRBJ2-3|.|TRBD2|TRBV7-3
TGTGCCAGCAGCTTATCGGGACTAGCACTGGATACGCAGTATTTT
CASSLSGLALDTQYF
>15|TRBJ2-2|.|.|TRBV15
TGTGCCACCAGCAGAGGCAGGGTGGGGAGCGGGGAGCTGTTTTTT
CATSRGRVGSGELFF
>14|TRBJ2-7|.|.|TRBV28
TGTGCCAGCAGTTTAGGCAGGGATTCCTACGAGCAGTACTTC
CASSLGRDSYEQYF
>12|TRBJ1-3|few|.|TRBV28
TGTGCCAGCAGTTTAGGTCGGAACACCATATATTTT
CASSLGRNTIYF
>15|TRBJ2-5|.|TRBD2|TRBV5-1
TGCGCCAGCAGCTTGGGACCTCAGGGAGGGGAGACCCAGTACTTC
CASSLGPQGGETQYF
>11|TRBJ1-2|.|.|TRBV7-9
TGTGCCAGCAGCTTGGGACTTAGTCTCACCTTC
CASSLGLSLTF
>13|TRBJ1-1|.|.|TRBV7-2
TGTGCCAGCAGCTCAACATGGAACACTGAAGCTTTCTTT
CASSSTWNTEAFF
>17|TRBJ2-7|.|.|TRBV10-3
TGTGCCATCAGTGACCTCGTGACAGAGGGGCCCAGCTACGAGCAGTACTTC
CAISDLVTEGPSYEQYF
>17|TRBJ1-3|.|TRBD1|TRBV27
TGTGCCAGCAGTCGACAGGGGAGAATGGGCTCTGGAAACACCATATATTTT
CASSRQGRMGSGNTIYF
>11|TRBJ2-7|.|.|TRBV20-1
TGCAGTGCCGAGCTATTCTACGAGCAGTACTTC
CSAELFYEQYF
>15|TRBJ1-2|.|TRBD1|TRBV6-5
TGTGCCAGCATACTCTCAGGGGGCGCGAACTATGGCTACACCTTC
CASILSGGANYGYTF
>16|TRBJ1-5|.|.|TRBV19
TGTGCCAGCCCCCGAGTTTTTCCTCGGGGGTATCAGCCCCAGCATTTT
CASPRVFPRGYQPQHF
>16|TRBJ1-3|.|TRBD1|TRBV19
TGTGCCAGTAGTAAAGTACAGGGGGCGTCCGGAAACACCATATATTTT
CASSKVQGASGNTIYF
>14|TRBJ1-2|.|.|TRBV4-3
TGCGCCAGCAGCCAAGACAGGCAGGGGACGGGCTACACCTTC
CASSQDRQGTGYTF
>13|TRBJ2-5|.|.|TRBV5-1
TGCGCCAGCAGCTTGCCCCCCCAAGAGACCCAGTACTTC
CASSLPPQETQYF
>15|TRBJ2-7|.|.|TRBV29-1
TGCAGCGTGCGGGGATCCACTGGGAACTCCTACGAGCAGTACTTC
CSVRGSTGNSYEQYF
>14|TRBJ2-7|.|TRBD1|TRBV28
TGTGCCAGCAGTTATCCAGGGGGCTCCTACGAGCAGTACTTC
CASSYPGGSYEQYF
>16|TRBJ2-3|.|.|TRBV18
TGTGCCAGCTCCCCCGGCCAGGGAGGAGGCGCAGATACGCAGTATTTT
CASSPGQGGGADTQYF
>18|TRBJ1-2|.|TRBD1|TRBV11-2
TGTGCCAGCAGCCCAATCAAAGGGTCAGGGGGTGTCGGCTATGGCTACACCTTC
CASSPIKGSGGVGYGYTF
>14|TRBJ1-2|.|TRBD1|TRBV29-1
TGCAGCGTTGAAACAGGGGCTTACGACTATGGCTACACCTTC
CSVETGAYDYGYTF
>15|TRBJ1-6|.|.|TRBV5-6
TGTGCCAGCAGCTTGGGGATGGCAACGAGTTCACCCCTCCACTTT
CASSLGMATSSPLHF
>14|TRBJ2-5|.|.|TRBV6-5
TGTGCCAGCAGTTACTCGGGCAGGCAAGAGACCCAGTACTTC
CASSYSGRQETQYF
>17|TRBJ1-6|.|.|TRBV4-2
TGTGCCAGCAGCCAAGACTGGGACGGCACAGCGAATTCACCCCTCCACTTT
CASSQDWDGTANSPLHF
>13|TRBJ1-2|.|TRBD1|TRBV5-6
TGTGCCAGCAGCTCGGGACAGGCTTATGGCTACACCTTC
CASSSGQAYGYTF
>15|TRBJ1-3|.|.|TRBV4-1
TGCGCCAGCAGCCAAGTGACTACCTCTGGAAACACCATATATTTT
CASSQVTTSGNTIYF
>15|TRBJ1-3|.|.|TRBV29-1
TGCAGCGTTGTATTAGGGCAGGACCCTGGAAACACCATATATTTT
CSVVLGQDPGNTIYF
>13|TRBJ1-3|.|.|TRBV2
TGTGCCACCGAGTTCACTTCTGGAAACACCATATATTTT
CATEFTSGNTIYF
>14|TRBJ1-6|.|.|TRBV19
TGTGCCAGTAGAGTCGGTAGGGCTGCGTCACCCCTCCACTTT
CASRVGRAASPLHF
>16|TRBJ1-1|.|.|TRBV27
TGTGCCAGCAGTTTGGCCTCAGCGGTTGGCGGCACTGAAGCTTTCTTT
CASSLASAVGGTEAFF
>14|TRBJ2-7|.|TRBD1|TRBV5-1
TGCGCCAGCAGCACCGGACAGGGGCCCTACGAGCAGTACTTC
CASSTGQGPYEQYF
>13|TRBJ1-5|.|TRBD1|TRBV2
TGTGCCAGCAGTGGGACAGGGATTCAGCCCCAGCATTTT
CASSGTGIQPQHF
>13|TRBJ1-1|few|.|TRBV29-1
TGCAGCGGAACAGCGACGTGGGGCACTGAAGCTTTCTTT
CSGTATWGTEAFF
>16|TRBJ2-1|.|.|TRBV15
TGTGCCACCAGCAGAGAGGAGGGAGCGGCACGAAATGAGCAGTTCTTC
CATSREEGAARNEQFF
>16|TRBJ2-5|.|TRBD2|TRBV7-3
TGTGCCAGCAGCTTCGCAGCGGGGGGGCCCGGAGAGACCCAGTACTTC
CASSFAAGGPGETQYF
>15|TRBJ2-7|.|TRBD2|TRBV27
TGTGCCAGCAGTTCGGGACTAGTTGCGACGTACGAGCAGTACTTC
CASSSGLVATYEQYF
>15|TRBJ2-2|.|.|TRBV19
TGTGCCAGTAGCCCCGAACAGGGTTCCCCCGGGGAGCTGTTTTTT
CASSPEQGSPGELFF
>15|TRBJ2-5|.|TRBD1|TRBV7-7
TGTGCTAGCAGCTCTGGGACAGGGGTCGTAGAGACCCAGTACTTC
CASSSGTGVVETQYF
>17|TRBJ2-5|.|.|TRBV7-2
TGTGCCAGCAGCTTAGCGCAGTGGCCCGTCAGCATGGGGACCCAGTACTTC
CASSLAQWPVSMGTQYF
>15|TRBJ2-2|.|TRBD1|TRBV5-1
TGCGCCAGCAGCCCCGACAGGGCGGGTACCGGGGAGCTGTTTTTT
CASSPDRAGTGELFF
>14|TRBJ2-5|.|.|TRBV3-1/TRBV3-2
TGTGCCAGCAGCCAGGACACCACACTCGGGACCCAGTACTTC
CASSQDTTLGTQYF